The clone carrying this TCR beta chain showed up just a few times. Its antigen remains unidentified. Germline values: CDR1 MGHDK, CDR2 SYGVNS. Between the trimmed V and J ends, which lost 3 bases and 1 base, there was a span of 14 bases. The CDR3 is 16 residues long. The draw of peripheral blood yielded about 9.4 milliliters from each donor. The sample comes from a study of blood T cells in healthy people across ages. Study-level findings and limits: Among T cells, TCR beta diversity per million cells dropped roughly linearly as age rose.

A second PCR of 7 to 11 cycles used a sample-barcoded 5' primer and a J-beta primer mix. Tags on each cDNA molecule came from a template-switch adaptor with 12 random nucleotides. Researchers report that each sample yielded at least 2.5 million CDR3-containing paired-end reads. MiXCR was run by TCRdb on the 5' RACE reads, yielding one entry per CDR3 protein. Of almost 800,000 distinct CDR3 sequences in the sample, roughly 50% are singletons; the top ten hold approximately 20%. This chain links TRBV25-1 with TRBJ2-3; the D is unclear. Sequencing used blood. The clonotype comes from a man younger than 45 in good health. The DNA of the CDR3 is TGTGCCAGCAGTGATGAGAGGCGAGAGGGCACAGATACGCAGTATTTT. This encodes CASSDERREGTDTQYF. Together with reference TRBV25-1 and TRBJ2-3, the CDR3 gives the full variable domain: EADIYQTPRYLVIGTGKKITLECSQTMGHDKMYWYQQDPGMELHLIHYSYGVNSTEKGDLSSESTVSRIRTEHFPLTLESARPSHTSQYLCASSDERREGTDTQYFGPGTRLTVL.